Each of the 26 T cell receptor delta chains below was sequenced from the same sample in a study of Vδ1+ human thymocytes. Whole-study results and caveats: Highly polyclonal TRG and TRD repertoires with Gaussian CDR3 length distributions appeared in thymus.

No antigens are known for them. Extracted RNA was reverse transcribed into cDNA. Multiplex PCR used pooled V-gene forward primers and a constant-region reverse primer to amplify CDR3s. TCRdb processed the multiplex PCR reads again with the CATT caller. Of about 73,000 delta-chain clones in the sample, approximately 37% are singletons; the top ten hold roughly 0.25%. The sequenced material came from Vdelta1+ gamma-delta thymocytes from the thymus. As to subset: FACS-sorted CD3+ TCRalphabeta- TCRVdelta1+ TCRVdelta2- thymocytes. Receptor source: a boy under two years old who had congenital heart surgery.

This clone was seen a few times. The chain couples TRDV1 to TRDJ1, with 9 bases matching TRDD3. This CDR3 contains 22 residues. CDR1 TSWWSYY and CDR2 QGS come from the germline V gene. The trim removed 7 bases at V and 0 bases at J, leaving 27 bases unmatched. The CDR3 protein is CALAISYVTGGRSLPYTDKLIF. The CDR3 nucleotides are TGTGCTCTTGCCATCTCCTACGTTACTGGGGGAAGGAGCCTGCCCTACACCGATAAACTCATCTTT.

The rearrangement uses TRDV1 and TRDJ1; D gene uncertain. The V and J ends lost 2 bases and 0 bases respectively, with 10 bases between them. CDR3 length: 15 amino acids. Per germline, CDR1 TSWWSYY and CDR2 QGS. CDR3 DNA: TGTGCTCTTGGGGAAATATGGTTGTACACCGATAAACTCATCTTT. Translating it yields CALGEIWLYTDKLIF.

This clone has just a few counts. The same CDR3 is also encoded by other DNA sequences in this sample. The V gene is TRDV1, the J gene TRDJ1; TRDD3 agrees at 9 bases. V shed 5 bases and J 7 bases; nucleotides not matched to a gene: 14. The CDR3 is 16 residues long. In germline, CDR1 is TSWWSYY, CDR2 QGS. The CDR3, as DNA: TGTGCTCTTGGGCTCGTACTGGGGGACTTTGCGGGTAAACTCATCTTT. Its protein product is CALGLVLGDFAGKLIF.

On this clone: Other nucleotide sequences in the sample specify the same CDR3. This chain joins TRDV1 and TRDJ1; 11 nucleotides match TRDD3. With 0 bases clipped from V and 1 base from J, the junction kept 10 bases outside the gene matches. CDR1 is TSWWSYY and CDR2 is QGS in the germline V gene. The CDR3 is 19 residues long. The CDR3 DNA follows: TGTGCTCTTGGGGAACTAGCCGACCCTCTGGGGGATACCACCGATAAACTCATCTTT. It translates to CALGELADPLGDTTDKLIF.

The chain employs TRDV3 and TRDJ1, with 9 bases matching TRDD3. This CDR3 region has 20 residues. The V gene's germline CDR1 is TVYSNPD and CDR2 GDNSRS (reference sequence). The V gene end was trimmed by 4 bases and the J gene end by 0 bases; junction bases not matched to a gene: 24. CDR3: CASSSYGNYWGTFNTDKLIF. CDR3 bases: TGTGCCTCGTCATCCTACGGGAATTACTGGGGGACTTTTAACACCGATAAACTCATCTTT.

This clone was counted between two and nine times. This rearrangement joins TRDV1 to TRDJ1, with unresolved D. Trimming pared 4 bases from V and 1 base from J, leaving 13 bases between. CDR1 and CDR2 (germline): TSWWSYY, QGS. The CDR3 has 15 amino acids. CDR3 DNA sequence: TGTGCTCTTGGGGGTTCGTCCCCCTTCACCGATAAACTCATCTTT. The encoded protein is CALGGSSPFTDKLIF.

The gene calls are TRDV1 and TRDJ1; 9 bases agree with TRDD3. The CDR3 has 18 residues. Unmatched junction bases numbered 11, after V lost 0 bases and J lost 3 bases. Per the germline V gene, CDR1 is TSWWSYY and CDR2 is QGS. CDR3 sequence: CALGELPTWGIGADKLIF. The CDR3 DNA reads as TGTGCTCTTGGGGAACTTCCTACGTGGGGGATAGGGGCCGATAAACTCATCTTT.

This clone appeared a few times. V usage is TRDV1 and J usage is TRDJ1; D remains unclear. The CDR3 consists of 13 residues. Germline values: CDR1 TSWWSYY, CDR2 QGS. Trimming took 3 bases from V and 1 from J, leaving 6 bases between them. CDR3 in DNA: TGTGCTCTTGGGGAGCTCCTCACCGATAAACTCATCTTT. It translates to CALGELLTDKLIF.

The rearrangement joins TRDV1 to TRDJ1; 13 bases fit TRDD3. Per the germline V gene, CDR1 is TSWWSYY and CDR2 is QGS. The CDR3 totals 22 residues. The ends lost 4 bases at V and 2 bases at J; junction bases unmatched: 22. DNA of the CDR3: TGTGCTCTTGGGGTCCCAGGCCTTCCTACATACTGGGGGATACGGGGAACCGATAAACTCATCTTT. Translating gives CALGVPGLPTYWGIRGTDKLIF.

The rearrangement links TRDV1 to TRDJ1, with D maybe TRDD2 (6 bases). Germline assignment: CDR1 TSWWSYY and CDR2 QGS. The CDR3 runs 17 residues. The V end lost 0 bases, the J end lost 3 bases, and 17 bases lay between the germline ends. The CDR3 nucleotides read TGTGCTCTTGGGGAACTTCTTCCTCCAATCCAGGCCGATAAACTCATCTTT. It yields the protein CALGELLPPIQADKLIF.

In its sample, this clone was seen a few times. The germline gene is not matched at one end of the junction; a read error may be the cause. The genes are TRDV1 and TRDJ1, with 8 bases aligning to TRDD3. Germline values: CDR1 TSWWSYY, CDR2 QGS. The CDR3 has 16 amino acids. For the CDR3, the DNA is TGTGCCCTTGTGCTAACTGGGGGTTCGTACGCCGATAAACTCATCTTT. Translation: CALVLTGGSYADKLIF.

This clone was counted a few times. The V call is TRDV1, the J call TRDJ1; 7 positions agree with TRDD3. This CDR3 contains 15 residues. The germline V gene has CDR1 TSWWSYY and CDR2 QGS. The V segment lost 9 bases and the J segment 0 bases; nucleotides outside the gene matches: 10. Here the CDR3 DNA reads TGTGCTCTCACGGGGGATGACTCGTACACCGATAAACTCATCTTT. It specifies CALTGDDSYTDKLIF.

This chain joins TRDV1 and TRDJ1; 9 bases map to TRDD3. With V trimmed by 2 bases and J by 6 bases, 25 bases remained unmatched. CDR3 length: 21 amino acids. Per germline, CDR1 TSWWSYY and CDR2 QGS. The CDR3, as DNA: TGTGCTCTTGGGGAATGGGGTATGGGCCCCGTAGAGTGGGGATACGCGTATAAACTCATCTTT. Amino acid sequence: CALGEWGMGPVEWGYAYKLIF.

About this clone itself: Compared with germline, one end of the junction differs, possibly owing to a read error. The chain recombines TRDV1 with TRDJ1, with D maybe TRDD3 (6 bases). Germline V gene sequence: CDR1 TSWWSYY, CDR2 QGS. The CDR3 spans 18 residues. In nucleotides, the CDR3 is TGTGCTCTTGGGGAACCCTCCCCTGGGATAGTATACACCGATAACCTCATCTTT. Amino acids: CALGEPSPGIVYTDNLIF.

This clone turned up a few times. This chain links TRDV1 with TRDJ1, with D perhaps TRDD3 (6 bases). Looked up from germline, CDR1 is TSWWSYY and CDR2 is QGS. The CDR3 runs 16 residues. Trimming left V 2 bases short and J 8 bases short, with 21 bases between. The CDR3 here is CALGEFASRGNEKLIF. For the CDR3, the DNA is TGTGCTCTTGGGGAATTTGCATCCAGGGGGAATGAAAAACTCATCTTT.

A few counts support this clone. This sequence joins TRDV1 and TRDJ1; D not certain. The CDR3 loop spans 17 amino acids. Germline V gene lookup returns CDR1 TSWWSYY and CDR2 QGS. The V and J ends lost 0 bases and 3 bases respectively, with 17 bases between them. The CDR3 bases are TGTGCTCTTGGGGAACTCCAGAGTCAGTCTGTGTCCGATAAACTCATCTTT. This codes for CALGELQSQSVSDKLIF.

The V call is TRDV1, the J call TRDJ1; TRDD3 matches 10 bases. Germline trimming cut 5 bases from V and 6 bases from J; bases unmatched to any gene: 15. The CDR3 consists of 17 residues. The germline V gene has CDR1 TSWWSYY and CDR2 QGS. The CDR3 DNA reads TGTGCTCTTGGGAAATCCTCTAGGGGGGGATACGCGCATAAACTCATCTTT. Protein sequence: CALGKSSRGGYAHKLIF.

The V gene is TRDV1, the J gene TRDJ1; no clear D gene. The CDR3 is 11 residues long. Germline CDR1 is TSWWSYY and CDR2 is QGS. Trimming removed 5 bases at V and 9 bases at J, with 10 bases between. CDR3 DNA sequence: TGTGCTCTTGGGAAACAGATGGAACTCATCTTT. Protein sequence: CALGKQMELIF.

This clone was recorded a few times. The V and J genes are TRDV1 and TRDJ1; a possible D gene is TRDD3 (5 bases). Germline-derived CDR1 and CDR2 are TSWWSYY and QGS. V was pared by 2 bases and J by 2 bases, with 15 bases between. The CDR3 is 16 amino acids. The CDR3 nucleotides are TGTGCTCTTGGGGAATACCTGGGATCTCTTACCGATAAACTCATCTTT. Its translation: CALGEYLGSLTDKLIF.

This clone was recorded a few times. The chain has TRDV1 and TRDJ1; perhaps TRDD2 as D (5 bases). Germline lookup yields CDR1 TSWWSYY and CDR2 QGS. V lost 9 bases, J lost 0 bases, and 29 bases lay in between. The CDR3 covers 19 residues. CDR3 protein: CALLIPSTGKWDNTDKLIF. CDR3 coding DNA: TGTGCTCTCCTTATTCCTTCGACGGGTAAGTGGGACAACACCGATAAACTCATCTTT.

A remark on this clone: The junction departs from the called germline gene at one end, perhaps through a read error. The same CDR3 can be traced to other DNA sequences in this sample. The chain links TRDV2 to TRDJ1; 8 positions match TRDD3. Germline values: CDR1 GEAIGNYY, CDR2 EKD. The CDR3 extends over 16 amino acids. The CDR3 spells CACDPYWGPHTDKLIF. CDR3 nucleotide sequence: TGCGCCTGTGATCCGTACTGGGGGCCCCACACCGATAAACTCATCTTT.

The V gene is TRDV1, the J gene TRDJ1, with TRDD3 matching 10 bases. The CDR3 totals 18 residues. Per germline, CDR1 TSWWSYY and CDR2 QGS. The V segment lost 6 bases and the J segment 5 bases; nucleotides outside the gene matches: 18. As DNA, the CDR3 is TGTGCTCTTGGACTCTACGCGACAGGCCTGGGGGATAAAGATAAACTCATCTTT. Its translation is CALGLYATGLGDKDKLIF.

The J gene is TRDJ1, the V gene TRDV1, with TRDD3 matching 11 bases. The CDR3 extends over 19 amino acids. Losses at the gene ends were 2 bases for V and 4 bases for J; bases not matched to a gene: 15. CDR1 is TSWWSYY, CDR2 QGS, per germline. The CDR3 loop is CALGESYWGISTGDDKLIF. CDR3 DNA sequence: TGTGCTCTTGGGGAAAGTTACTGGGGGATATCGACGGGCGACGATAAACTCATCTTT.

In the case of this clone: A much larger clone lies a single base off, so this may be a read error. The chain couples TRDV2 to TRDJ1, with D possibly matching TRDD3 (6 bases). Germline assignment: CDR1 GEAIGNYY and CDR2 EKD. V lost 0 bases, J lost 1 base, and 11 bases lay in between. The CDR3 consists of 15 residues. The CDR3 sequence is CACDTIYWATDKLIF. CDR3 nucleotide sequence: TGTGCCTGTGACACCATTTACTGGGCCACCGATAAACTCATCTTT.

This clone has a handful of counts. This chain uses TRDV1 with TRDJ1; 10 positions match TRDD3. Germline trimming cut 1 base from V and 2 bases from J; bases unmatched to any gene: 19. Germline CDR1 and CDR2: TSWWSYY and QGS. The CDR3 has 21 residues. The CDR3 DNA is TGTGCTCTTGGGGAACCAGCTGGAATATTCCTACGGGGGGATACGACCGATAAACTCATCTTT. Translating gives CALGEPAGIFLRGDTTDKLIF.

Concerning this clone: The DNA is left out, because the CDR3 cannot be placed on it with certainty; the CDR3 is given as TCRdb lists it. The chain employs TRDV1 and TRDJ1; the table's D call, TRDD3, was not checked against the DNA. The CDR3 is 18 amino acids long, termini counted. Germline CDR1 and CDR2: TSWWSYY and QGS. CDR3 protein: CALGDWVRYPPYTDKLIF.